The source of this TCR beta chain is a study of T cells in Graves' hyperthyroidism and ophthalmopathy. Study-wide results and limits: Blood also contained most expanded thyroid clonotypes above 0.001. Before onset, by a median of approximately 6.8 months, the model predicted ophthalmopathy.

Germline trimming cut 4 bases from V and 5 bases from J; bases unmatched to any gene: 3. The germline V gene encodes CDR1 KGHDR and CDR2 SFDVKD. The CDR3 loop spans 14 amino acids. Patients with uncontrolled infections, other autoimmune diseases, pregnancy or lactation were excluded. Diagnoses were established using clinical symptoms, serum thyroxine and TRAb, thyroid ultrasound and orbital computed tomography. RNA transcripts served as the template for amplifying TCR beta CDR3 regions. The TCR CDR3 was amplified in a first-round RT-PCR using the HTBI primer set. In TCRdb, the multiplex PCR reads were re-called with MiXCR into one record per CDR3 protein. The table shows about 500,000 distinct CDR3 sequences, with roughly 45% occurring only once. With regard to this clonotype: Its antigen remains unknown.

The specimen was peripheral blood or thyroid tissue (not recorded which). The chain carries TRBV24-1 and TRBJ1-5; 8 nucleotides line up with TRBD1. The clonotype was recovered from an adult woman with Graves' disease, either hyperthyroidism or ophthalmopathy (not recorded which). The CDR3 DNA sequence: TGTGCCACCAGTGAGACGGACAGGGATCAGCCCCAGCATTTT. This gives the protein CATSETDRDQPQHF.